The table lists the clone carrying this TCR beta chain with many counts. The antigen is undetermined. This sample stems from a study of spatial heterogeneity in lung cancer. Study-level points and caveats: Tracking of tumor mutation counts was seen in expanded intratumoral alpha and beta TCR counts.

Time point given: sample taken at primary tumor resection. Some 72 TRACERx patients with early, untreated non-small cell lung cancer donated samples. Unsorted whole RNA samples from tumor, nontumor lung or frozen PBMC were sequenced. In the library, each TCR cDNA molecule bore its own unique molecular identifier. TCRdb reprocessed the 5' RACE reads with MiXCR, giving one entry per CDR3 protein. Among about 8,100 distinct CDR3 sequences listed, 10% to 15% were seen once. Specimen: lung tumor tissue, collected at surgery. The sequence derives from a male donor with early-stage non-small cell lung cancer.

The CDR3 spells CSAAGLAGHINTGELFF. The CDR3 nucleotides are TGCAGTGCTGCTGGACTAGCGGGACATATAAACACCGGGGAGCTGTTTTTT. The chain carries TRBV20-1 and TRBJ2-2; 12 nucleotides agree with TRBD2. The germline V gene has CDR1 DFQATT and CDR2 SNEGSKA (reference sequence). The CDR3 is 17 amino acids. V lost 5 bases to trimming and J lost 2 bases; unmatched junction nucleotides: 9.